The 32 T cell receptor beta chains in this list originate from one sample, sequenced in a study of T-cell memory formation after mild COVID-19 (dated by TCRdb to the early 2020s). The library relied on 5' RACE. Sequencing used an Illumina NovaSeq 6000. TCRdb handled the public reads itself, with Q25 trimming in fastp and clone calling in MiXCR, and kept productive beta chains. Rows with a matching CDR3 protein are joined into one entry that keeps the most common DNA and genes. The sample records about 190,000 distinct CDR3 sequences, 15% to 20% of which are singletons. The top ten hold roughly 2.4% of the sample. The sample comprised PBMCs or a T cell subset sorted from them (not recorded which). The source of these receptors is an adult woman who had mild COVID-19 (a few samples of this study predate the infection). The sample titles of this study are shuffled in the database, so cell type and time point are left out; the donor was told from shared clones.

V usage is TRBV11-3 and J usage is TRBJ2-5, with unresolved D. The CDR3 sequence is 14 residues long. Per the germline V gene, CDR1 is SGHNT and CDR2 is YENEEA. Trimming removed 5 bases from V and 4 bases from J, with 14 bases in between. The CDR3 DNA follows: TGTGCCAGCAGCCCTGAAAGGTCCCCAGAGACCCAGTACTTC. It codes for CASSPERSPETQYF.

This chain uses TRBV24-1 with TRBJ2-1; tentatively, D is TRBD1 (6 bases). This CDR3 has 17 amino acids. From germline, CDR1 is KGHDR and CDR2 SFDVKD. Trimming took off 6 bases at V and 6 bases at J, with 23 bases between the two ends. DNA of the CDR3: TGTGCCACCAGTTGGGGGCAGACGGGTAGTAAAGGCAATGAGCAGTTCTTC. Amino acid sequence: CATSWGQTGSKGNEQFF.

The J gene is TRBJ1-2, the V gene TRBV4-1, with D perhaps TRBD1 (5 bases). Trimming removed 0 bases from V and 7 bases from J, with 15 bases in between. The CDR3 extends over 15 amino acids. The germline gives CDR1 MGHRA, CDR2 YSYEKL. Here the CDR3 DNA reads TGCGCCAGCAGCCAAGAACCAGGGACCATACCTGGCTACACCTTC. Translation gives CASSQEPGTIPGYTF.

The rearrangement joins TRBV5-5 to TRBJ1-1; no clear D. Trimming took 1 base from V and 0 from J, leaving 7 bases between them. The V gene's germline CDR1 is SGHKS and CDR2 YYEKEE (reference sequence). This CDR3 has 14 amino acids. CDR3 in amino acids: CASSLLDMNTEAFF. CDR3 nucleotides: TGTGCCAGCAGCTTGTTGGATATGAACACTGAAGCTTTCTTT.

The chain has TRBV7-2 and TRBJ1-5, with D maybe TRBD1 (5 bases). Per the germline V gene, CDR1 is SGHTA and CDR2 is FQGNSA. The CDR3 is 14 amino acids. V dropped 1 base and J dropped 4 bases, with 8 bases sitting between them. The CDR3: CASSLDRRNQPQHF. In nucleotides, the CDR3 is TGTGCCAGCAGCTTAGACAGGAGGAATCAGCCCCAGCATTTT.

This clonotype was counted between two and nine times. The rearrangement joins TRBV7-3 to TRBJ2-5; D unresolved. With 0 bases removed from V and 4 bases from J, the gap between germline ends came to 6 bases. The CDR3 loop spans 13 amino acids. The germline V gene has CDR1 SGHTA and CDR2 FQGTGA. The CDR3 DNA follows: TGTGCCAGCAGCTTAACTTGGCTAGAGACCCAGTACTTC. It is translated as CASSLTWLETQYF. The complete variable domain, with remaining parts taken from reference TRBV7-3 and TRBJ2-5, reads GAGVSQTPSNKVTEKGKYVELRCDPISGHTALYWYRQSLGQGPEFLIYFQGTGAADDSGLPNDRFFAVRPEGSVSTLKIQRTERGDSAVYLCASSLTWLETQYFGPGTRLLVL.

This chain links TRBV12-3 or TRBV12-4 with TRBJ2-4; D perhaps matches TRBD2 (6 bases). The CDR3 loop spans 15 amino acids. V lost 2 bases and J lost 0, with 8 bases in between. CDR3 region: CASSLSSGAKNIQYF. Here the CDR3 DNA reads TGTGCCAGCAGTTTAAGTAGCGGAGCCAAAAACATTCAGTACTTC.

J is TRBJ1-1 and V is TRBV18; D call uncertain. Germline V lookup: CDR1 KGHSH, CDR2 LQKENI. Trimming took 6 bases from V and 0 from J, leaving 5 bases between them. CDR3 length: 12 residues. The CDR3 spells CASSVLNTEAFF. In DNA form, the CDR3 reads TGTGCCAGCTCGGTGCTGAACACTGAAGCTTTCTTT.

This clonotype was counted only a few times. The chain joins TRBV12-3 or TRBV12-4 to TRBJ2-7, with D perhaps matching TRBD2 (7 bases). The CDR3 is 14 residues long. V shed 4 bases and J shed 3 bases, with 13 bases lying between them. This CDR3 is CASSSRGGVYEQYF. CDR3 nucleotides: TGTGCCAGCAGTTCGAGAGGGGGGGTCTACGAGCAGTACTTC.

The rearrangement links TRBV5-6 to TRBJ2-1; 14 bases are shared with TRBD2. V was clipped by 3 bases and J by 1 base; unmatched bases: 9. The CDR3 spans 19 residues. Germline CDR1 is SGHDT and CDR2 is YYEEEE. CDR3 nucleotide sequence: TGTGCCAGCAGCTCCGTGGGACTAGCGGGGGTAAAATCCTACAATGAGCAGTTCTTC. Translated, it gives CASSSVGLAGVKSYNEQFF.

This clonotype occurred many times. The chain uses TRBV6-5 and TRBJ2-1; possible D gene TRBD1, 5 bases. Trimming took 6 bases from V and 6 from J, leaving 12 bases between them. This CDR3 is built from 13 residues. Looked up from germline, CDR1 is MNHEY and CDR2 is SVGAGI. CDR3 in amino acids: CASRKKGVNEQFF. The DNA for the CDR3 is TGTGCCAGCAGGAAGAAAGGGGTCAATGAGCAGTTCTTC.

A few counts support this clonotype. The chain joins TRBV5-1 to TRBJ2-7; 7 nucleotides match TRBD2. This CDR3 has 15 amino acids. CDR1 and CDR2 (germline): SGHRS, YFSETQ. V lost 3 bases to trimming and J lost 3 bases; unmatched junction nucleotides: 9. The CDR3 region is CASSSLGGDYYEQYF. The CDR3, as DNA: TGCGCCAGCAGCTCCTTGGGAGGGGACTACTACGAGCAGTACTTC.

This chain uses TRBV7-6 with TRBJ1-2; 7 bases map to TRBD1. The CDR3 contains 15 residues. Per the germline V gene, CDR1 is SGHVS and CDR2 is FNYEAQ. Trimming at V came to 5 bases and at J to 7 bases, leaving 13 bases not matched to a gene. The CDR3 is CASSLNDRAGGGYTF. The DNA of the CDR3 is TGTGCCAGCAGCCTGAATGACAGGGCAGGGGGTGGCTACACCTTC.

This chain connects TRBV20-1 to TRBJ1-5, with D unresolved. V lost 1 base, J lost 1 base, and 11 bases lay in between. Per germline, CDR1 DFQATT and CDR2 SNEGSKA (reference sequence). The CDR3 spans 15 residues. CDR3 sequence (DNA): TGCAGTGCTAGAGGATCGGGGATGAGCAATCAGCCCCAGCATTTT. Its translation is CSARGSGMSNQPQHF.

CDR3 amino acids: CASSQEEGGTSYNEQFF. CDR3 sequence (DNA): TGTGCCAGCAGCCAAGAAGAGGGCGGGACCTCCTACAATGAGCAGTTCTTC. The genes are TRBV4-2 and TRBJ2-1; D is perhaps TRBD2 (6 bases). V shed 0 bases and J shed 0 bases, with 12 bases lying between them. CDR1 LGHNA and CDR2 YNFKEQ come from the germline V gene. The CDR3 totals 17 residues.

This clonotype showed up many times. The rearrangement joins TRBV5-1 to TRBJ2-3; no definite D call. Germline values: CDR1 SGHRS, CDR2 YFSETQ. The CDR3 totals 13 residues. Trimming stripped 1 base from V and 4 bases from J, with 7 bases between. In nucleotides, the CDR3 is TGCGCCAGCAGCTTGACGTTCGCAGATACGCAGTATTTT. This translates into CASSLTFADTQYF.

This clonotype was seen a handful of times. V and J are TRBV24-1 and TRBJ2-1; D may correspond to TRBD1 or TRBD2 (5 bases each). The CDR3 covers 11 residues. V was pared by 12 bases and J by 14 bases, with 19 bases between. Germline V CDR1 and CDR2: KGHDR, SFDVKD. The CDR3 loop reads CAASRDDHKFF. The DNA for the CDR3 is TGTGCCGCTTCAAGGGACGATCATAAGTTCTTC.

This clonotype occurred a few times. The CDR3 spells CAISESGGKRPQHF. DNA for the CDR3: TGTGCCATCAGTGAGTCGGGGGGCAAACGGCCCCAGCATTTT. V is TRBV10-3 and J is TRBJ1-5; D possibly corresponds to TRBD1 (6 bases). Germline CDR1 reads ENHRY; CDR2 reads SYGVKD. V lost 0 bases and J 9 bases, leaving 12 bases between the germline ends. The CDR3 contains 14 residues.

This chain joins TRBV18 and TRBJ2-2; D is unresolved. The germline gives CDR1 KGHSH, CDR2 LQKENI. Trimming stripped 2 bases from V and 7 bases from J, with 11 bases between. The CDR3 sequence is 14 residues long. The DNA for the CDR3 is TGTGCCAGCTCACCAGGACCGCTGCTCGGGGAGCTGTTTTTT. This sequence encodes CASSPGPLLGELFF.

The sample holds a few counts of this clonotype. The chain recombines TRBV29-1 with TRBJ2-3, with TRBD1 matching 8 bases. CDR3 length equals 13 residues. Germline assignment: CDR1 SQVTM and CDR2 ANQGSEA. With V trimmed by 7 bases and J by 5 bases, 8 bases remained unmatched. DNA of the CDR3: TGCAGCGCTGACAGGGGAGCGGTAGATACGCAGTATTTT. Amino acid sequence: CSADRGAVDTQYF.

V is TRBV3-1 and J is TRBJ1-1; D is ambiguous. V was cut by 3 bases and J by 6 bases, with 11 bases left in between. CDR1 is LGHDT and CDR2 is YNNKEL in the germline V gene (reference sequence). The CDR3 is 13 amino acids. As DNA, the CDR3 is TGTGCCAGCAGCCAGGGGAGGGTCTCTGAAGCTTTCTTT. It translates to CASSQGRVSEAFF.

J is TRBJ1-1 and V is TRBV25-1; D ambiguous. Trimming removed 1 base at V and 1 base at J, with 10 bases between. The CDR3 is made up of 15 amino acids. Germline assignment: CDR1 MGHDK and CDR2 SYGVNS. The DNA of the CDR3 is TGTGCCAGCAGTGAATCCCCCCCCAGGAACACTGAAGCTTTCTTT. It encodes CASSESPPRNTEAFF.

A few counts support this clonotype. V gene TRBV12-3 or TRBV12-4 combines with J gene TRBJ2-3; TRBD2 agrees at 8 bases. V was pared by 6 bases and J by 0 bases, with 5 bases of the junction left unmatched. The CDR3 extends over 15 amino acids. CDR3 sequence (DNA): TGTGCCAGCAGCACAGCGGGAGTAAGCACAGATACGCAGTATTTT. Its protein is CASSTAGVSTDTQYF.

The chain links TRBV9 to TRBJ2-1, with D unclear. The V gene lost 0 bases and the J gene lost 4 bases, with 8 bases spanning the gap. Germline V gene lookup returns CDR1 SGDLS and CDR2 YYNGEE. CDR3 length: 14 amino acids. The CDR3 DNA sequence: TGTGCCAGCAGCGTAGGGTCCGGGTACAATGAGCAGTTCTTC. Protein sequence: CASSVGSGYNEQFF. Full variable domain (remainder filled in from reference TRBV9 and TRBJ2-1): DSGVTQTPKHLITATGQRVTLRCSPRSGDLSVYWYQQSLDQGLQFLIQYYNGEERAKGNILERFSAQQFPDLHSELNLSSLELGDSALYFCASSVGSGYNEQFFGPGTRLTVL.

The chain carries TRBV10-3 and TRBJ1-6; unclear D gene. CDR3 size: 13 residues. Germline lookup yields CDR1 ENHRY and CDR2 SYGVKD. Trimming left V 2 bases short and J 9 bases short, with 8 bases between. The CDR3, as DNA: TGTGCCATCAGTGAGGGGGTGGGTTCACCCCTCCACTTT. This gives the protein CAISEGVGSPLHF.

This clonotype appeared a few times. The chain links TRBV24-1 to TRBJ1-2, with D tentatively TRBD1 (5 bases). Germline V lookup: CDR1 KGHDR, CDR2 SFDVKD. Trimming shortened V by 4 bases and J by 3 bases, and 11 bases separated the two germline ends. The CDR3 runs 14 residues. CDR3 sequence (DNA): TGTGCCACCAGTGACCCTAGGGGACACTATGGCTACACCTTC. As protein: CATSDPRGHYGYTF.

The table lists this clonotype with a few counts. V is TRBV5-5 and J is TRBJ2-3; 8 positions agree with TRBD2. The V and J ends lost 4 bases and 9 bases, in that order; junction bases with no gene match: 10. The germline V gene has CDR1 SGHKS and CDR2 YYEKEE (reference sequence). The length of the CDR3 is 14 residues. CDR3: CASSPRTSLETQYF. CDR3 in DNA: TGTGCCAGCAGCCCCCGGACTAGCTTGGAAACGCAGTATTTT.

This clonotype was seen more than once but under ten times. J is TRBJ2-2 and V is TRBV12-3 or TRBV12-4, with D possibly matching TRBD2 (6 bases). The CDR3 consists of 15 residues. Trimming cost V 6 bases and J 4 bases, with 15 bases left between them. The CDR3 nucleotides read TGTGCCAGCAGATCCGGGACTGCCCTCACCGGGGAGCTGTTTTTT. It yields the protein CASRSGTALTGELFF.

This chain uses TRBV7-9 with TRBJ1-2; a possible D gene is TRBD1 (5 bases). CDR1 is SEHNR, CDR2 FQNEAQ, per germline (reference sequence). Trimming removed 5 bases from V and 13 bases from J, with 14 bases in between. This CDR3 comprises 11 residues. CDR3 DNA: TGTGCCAGCAGCGTGGGGGGGTCTGGCACCTTC. It codes for CASSVGGSGTF. Complete variable domain (other parts from reference TRBV7-9 and TRBJ1-2): DTGVSQNPRHKITKRGQNVTFRCDPISEHNRLYWYRQTLGQGPEFLTYFQNEAQLEKSRLLSDRFSAERPKGSFSTLEIQRTEQGDSAMYLCASSVGGSGTFGSGTRLTVV.

This chain links TRBV12-3 or TRBV12-4 with TRBJ1-2; D is unclear. The ends were cut back, 0 bases at V and 8 bases at J, with 16 bases in the middle. The CDR3 sequence is 15 residues long. In nucleotides, the CDR3 is TGTGCCAGCAGTTTAGCTAGGCAAGACTTGTCCGGCTACACCTTC. Encoded protein: CASSLARQDLSGYTF.

This chain joins TRBV29-1 and TRBJ1-3, with D uncertain. This CDR3 contains 12 residues. V lost 2 bases and J 2 bases, leaving 4 bases between the germline ends. From germline, CDR1 is SQVTM and CDR2 ANQGSEA. Here the CDR3 DNA reads TGCAGCGTTGAAACAGCTGGAAACACCATATATTTT. It yields the protein CSVETAGNTIYF. The full variable domain, rest sourced from reference TRBV29-1 and TRBJ1-3, is SAVISQKPSRDICQRGTSLTIQCQVDSQVTMMFWYRQQPGQSLTLIATANQGSEATYESGFVIDKFPISRPNLTFSTLTVSNMSPEDSSIYLCSVETAGNTIYFGEGSWLTVV.

DNA of the CDR3: TGTGCCAGCAGGAGGACGAGCGGGAGTCGCCCCAATGAGCAGTTCTTC. Protein: CASRRTSGSRPNEQFF. This rearrangement joins TRBV12-3 or TRBV12-4 to TRBJ2-1; 8 bases map to TRBD2. The CDR3 has 16 amino acids. The V segment lost 6 bases and the J segment 6 bases; nucleotides outside the gene matches: 13.